The entry that follows covers one T cell receptor (beta chain) sequence. Its target is unknown. The data were taken from a study of cytomegalovirus exposure and HLA in healthy donors. At the level of the study: Assignment to the Caucasian-associated ancestry cluster applied to about 80% of the approximately 360 genotyped donors. General study points: Another analysis was done later, and it associated around 15,000 TCR beta sequences with HLA alleles at 0.05 false discovery rate. The majority of CMV-associated TCR beta chains were reported as apparently HLA-restricted in a later analysis. Sequencing probably produced one cluster of sequence variants that were highly shared.

PCR involved 60 Vbeta and 13 Jbeta primers. Assay used: immunoSEQ multiplex PCR; TCRdb lists only in-frame clones, some missing. The sample lists approximately 110,000 clones; under 85% were seen once. Germline V gene lookup returns CDR1 SQVTM and CDR2 ANQGSEA. The CDR3 is 16 residues long. Trimming stripped 4 bases from V and 2 bases from J, with 21 bases between. Sequencing input: PBMCs. This clonotype was sampled from a man in his forties in good health and CMV-seronegative. The V call is TRBV29-1, the J call TRBJ2-7; D possibly corresponds to TRBD1 (6 bases). The CDR3 nucleotides are TGCAGCGTTGTAATTCCCTCAGGGGTAGCACCCTACGAGCAGTACTTC. It specifies CSVVIPSGVAPYEQYF.